These 2 T cell receptor beta chains originate from one sample sequenced in a study of a mutant IDH1 vaccine in newly diagnosed glioma. This table comes from immunoSEQ multiplex PCR, and its TCRdb copy is limited to in-frame clones, with some not included. The sample lists about 30,000 clones; almost 85% were seen once. The time point: baseline, week 1 (first vaccination visit). Treatment: pre-vaccination baseline after standard-of-care therapy. The material was PBMCs, obtained from a glioma patient treated with radiotherapy, temozolomide or both. The receptors were sampled from a man in his thirties or forties with glioma.

With respect to this clone: The junction does not match germline at one end; this may be a read error. The rearrangement uses TRBV9 and TRBJ1-1; D possibly corresponds to TRBD1 (5 bases). The CDR3 runs to 11 residues. The V gene's germline CDR1 is SGDLS and CDR2 YYNGEE. For the CDR3, the DNA is TGTGCCAGCAGCGCGGGGTTGGGACTCCGGTTT. Translating gives CASSAGLGLRF.

The chain recombines TRBV6-6 with TRBJ1-2; D unresolved. Germline values: CDR1 MNHNY, CDR2 SVGAGI (reference sequence). Trimming removed 6 bases at V and 4 bases at J, with 12 bases between. The CDR3 runs 13 residues. The CDR3 loop reads CASSPGKGYGYTF. CDR3 DNA: TGTGCCAGCAGCCCCGGGAAGGGCTATGGCTACACCTTC.